One sample yielded the 23 T cell receptor beta chains listed below, sequenced in a study of T-cell memory formation after mild COVID-19. TCRdb reanalysed the 5' RACE reads using MiXCR and keeps one entry per CDR3 protein. The sample yields approximately 290,000 distinct CDR3 sequences, roughly a fifth seen once. The sample taken for sequencing was PBMCs or a T cell subset sorted from them (not recorded which). Receptor source: a man younger than 35 who had mild COVID-19 (a few samples of this study predate the infection). Cell type and time point are not known.

The chain uses TRBV29-1 and TRBJ1-2, with D perhaps TRBD1 (6 bases). The length of the CDR3 is 13 residues. The V end lost 7 bases, the J end lost 4 bases, and 16 bases lay between the germline ends. Germline CDR1 reads SQVTM; CDR2 reads ANQGSEA. For the CDR3, the DNA is TGCAGCGCCACGACAGGAGGCCTCTATGGCTACACCTTC. This codes for CSATTGGLYGYTF.

The rearrangement joins TRBV25-1 to TRBJ2-3; D remains ambiguous. Germline V gene lookup returns CDR1 MGHDK and CDR2 SYGVNS. The ends were cut back, 8 bases at V and 1 base at J, with 19 bases in the middle. The CDR3 loop spans 16 amino acids. This chain's CDR3 is CASGSGSSRRTDTQYF. CDR3 bases: TGTGCCAGCGGTTCAGGTTCCTCCCGGCGCACAGATACGCAGTATTTT.

The V and J genes are TRBV6-2 or TRBV6-3 and TRBJ1-4; D is perhaps TRBD1 (5 bases). V was trimmed by 6 bases and J by 6 bases, leaving 17 bases between them. Germline CDR1 and CDR2: MNHEY and SVGEGT. The CDR3 sequence is 15 residues long. In nucleotides, the CDR3 is TGTGCCAGCAGCAATCCAGGGTCGGATGATGAAAAACTGTTTTTT. Translated: CASSNPGSDDEKLFF.

The V and J genes are TRBV15 and TRBJ2-1, with 9 positions matching TRBD1. Germline V lookup: CDR1 LNHNV, CDR2 YYDKDF (reference sequence). Unmatched junction bases numbered 6, after V lost 7 bases and J lost 2 bases. The length of the CDR3 is 15 residues. The CDR3 region is CATTPGTGTYNEQFF. The CDR3 nucleotides are TGTGCCACCACCCCCGGGACAGGGACCTACAATGAGCAGTTCTTC.

This clonotype showed up just a few times. The chain links TRBV27 to TRBJ2-3, with TRBD2 matching 10 bases. The CDR3 spans 15 residues. Germline V gene data show CDR1 as MNHEY and CDR2 as SMNVEV (reference sequence). The trim removed 3 bases at V and 4 bases at J, leaving 4 bases unmatched. Written as DNA, the CDR3 is TGTGCCAGCAGTTTCCAGCGGGGGGGCTCAGATACGCAGTATTTT. Translating gives CASSFQRGGSDTQYF.

This clonotype came up a few times. CDR3 region: CATSDLWEGGTQYF. The DNA for the CDR3 is TGTGCCACCAGTGACCTGTGGGAGGGGGGGACCCAGTACTTC. The chain combines TRBV24-1 with TRBJ2-5; D might be TRBD2 (7 bases). From germline, CDR1 is KGHDR and CDR2 SFDVKD. V was clipped by 4 bases and J by 7 bases, with 15 bases between them. CDR3 size: 14 residues.

V usage is TRBV4-3 and J usage is TRBJ1-5, with 7 bases that match TRBD1. V lost 4 bases, J lost 3 bases, and 6 bases stayed unmatched. The germline V gene encodes CDR1 LGHNA and CDR2 YSLEER. The CDR3 is 15 residues long. The CDR3 DNA follows: TGCGCCAGCAGCCGGCAGACAGGGACCAATCAGCCCCAGCATTTT. This gives the protein CASSRQTGTNQPQHF.

The V call is TRBV6-5, the J call TRBJ2-4; D tentatively reads TRBD1 or TRBD2 (5 bases each). Between the trimmed V and J ends, which lost 1 base and 8 bases, there was a span of 12 bases. The CDR3 covers 14 residues. Germline values: CDR1 MNHEY, CDR2 SVGAGI. CDR3 amino acids: CASSYFPRGDIQYF. The DNA for the CDR3 is TGTGCCAGCAGTTACTTTCCGCGAGGGGACATTCAGTACTTC.

The chain combines TRBV11-2 with TRBJ1-6, with D perhaps TRBD1 (6 bases). The V gene lost 5 bases and the J gene lost 10 bases, with 18 bases spanning the gap. The CDR3 loop spans 15 amino acids. The germline CDR1 and CDR2 sequences are SGHAT and FQNNGV. The chain's CDR3 is CASSPQWGRGSPLHF. CDR3 nucleotide sequence: TGTGCCAGCAGCCCCCAATGGGGGCGCGGATCACCCCTCCACTTT.

This chain joins TRBV12-3 or TRBV12-4 and TRBJ2-2; the D gene is possibly TRBD1 (6 bases). Trimming took 7 bases from V and 6 from J, leaving 15 bases between them. The CDR3 is 14 residues long. CDR3 nucleotide sequence: TGTGCCAGCACTCCCGGACAGTTACCCGGGGAGCTGTTTTTT. Amino acids: CASTPGQLPGELFF.

The gene calls are TRBV21-1 and TRBJ2-1; the table calls TRBD1, which could not be checked here. TRBV21-1 represents a pseudogene. The CDR3 is 15 residues long. For the CDR3, the DNA is TGTGCCAGCAGCGGCCGGGACAGGGGAGGCGCGGGGCAGTTCTTC. Amino acids: CASSGRDRGGAGQFF.

This clonotype was counted a few times. The rearrangement links TRBV12-3 or TRBV12-4 to TRBJ1-2; D gene uncertain. This CDR3 is built from 14 residues. V lost 5 bases to trimming and J lost 1 base, with 11 bases between them. This CDR3 is CASSGYNLNYGYTF. The DNA of the CDR3 is TGTGCCAGCAGTGGCTATAACCTTAACTATGGCTACACCTTC.

The chain links TRBV10-3 to TRBJ2-3; tentatively, D is TRBD1 (5 bases). The CDR3 contains 13 residues. V lost 8 bases and J 3 bases, leaving 12 bases between the germline ends. The germline CDR1 and CDR2 sequences are ENHRY and SYGVKD. The CDR3 loop reads CAIAKGKTDTQYF. DNA of the CDR3: TGTGCCATCGCGAAGGGGAAGACAGATACGCAGTATTTT.

This rearrangement joins TRBV5-5 to TRBJ2-2; D gene ambiguous. The CDR3 loop spans 8 amino acids. V was shortened by 4 bases and J by 14 bases, with 3 bases between the two germline ends. The V gene's germline CDR1 is SGHKS and CDR2 YYEKEE (reference sequence). Here the CDR3 reads CASSPLFF. Written as DNA, the CDR3 is TGTGCCAGCAGCCCCCTGTTTTTT.

The V gene is TRBV12-3 or TRBV12-4, the J gene TRBJ2-1; D uncertain. The V end was cut by 4 bases, the J end by 5 bases, with 12 bases between. The CDR3 is made up of 14 amino acids. The CDR3 DNA reads as TGTGCCAGCAGTTCCCCGGCGCCCCACAATGAGCAGTTCTTC. Translated, it gives CASSSPAPHNEQFF.

This clonotype was recorded once. The chain employs TRBV27 and TRBJ2-1; D remains unclear. V lost 7 bases and J lost 2, with 6 bases in between. CDR1 MNHEY and CDR2 SMNVEV come from the germline V gene (reference sequence). The CDR3 runs to 12 residues. CDR3 sequence: CASIGPYNEQFF. Here the CDR3 DNA reads TGTGCCAGCATTGGTCCCTACAATGAGCAGTTCTTC.

There are many counts of this clonotype. The chain links TRBV27 to TRBJ2-7; 11 bases line up with TRBD2. This CDR3 contains 14 residues. Germline trimming cut 5 bases from V and 6 bases from J; bases unmatched to any gene: 6. In germline, CDR1 is MNHEY, CDR2 SMNVEV (reference sequence). The CDR3 DNA reads TGTGCCAGCAGTCCCCTAGCGGGGGGCGGCGAGCAGTACTTC. The encoded protein is CASSPLAGGGEQYF.

This clonotype was counted only a few times. This chain uses TRBV5-4 with TRBJ2-7, with unresolved D. V was pared by 0 bases and J by 5 bases, with 6 bases between. The CDR3 extends over 12 amino acids. CDR1 and CDR2 from the germline V gene are SGHNT and YYREEE (reference sequence). This CDR3 is CASSLDQNEQYV. CDR3 DNA: TGTGCCAGCAGCTTGGACCAAAACGAGCAGTACGTC.

The rearrangement links TRBV20-1 to TRBJ2-1; possibly TRBD1 for D (5 bases). The V end lost 6 bases, the J end lost 0 bases, and 12 bases lay between the germline ends. This CDR3 region has 14 residues. Germline assignment: CDR1 DFQATT and CDR2 SNEGSKA (reference sequence). CDR3 nucleotide sequence: TGCAGTGCAAGAAGGGGTACCTCCTACAATGAGCAGTTCTTC. Its translation: CSARRGTSYNEQFF.

Here the CDR3 DNA reads TGTGCCAGCAGCTTAGTCTTGTCTTTTTCGTCGGAAGCTTTCTTT. Protein sequence: CASSLVLSFSSEAFF. V gene TRBV7-2 combines with J gene TRBJ1-1; no reliable D call. CDR1 is SGHTA, CDR2 FQGNSA, per germline. The CDR3 consists of 15 residues. The germline V and J ends were trimmed by 1 base and 8 bases, with 17 bases remaining between them. Based on the CDR3 plus reference TRBV7-2 and TRBJ1-1, the full variable domain is GAGVSQSPSNKVTEKGKDVELRCDPISGHTALYWYRQSLGQGLEFLIYFQGNSAPDKSGLPSDRFSAERTGGSVSTLTIQRTQQEDSAVYLCASSLVLSFSSEAFFGQGTRLTVV.

V gene TRBV7-8 combines with J gene TRBJ2-7, with a possible D match to TRBD2 (6 bases). Trimming stripped 5 bases from V and 4 bases from J, with 18 bases between. Germline V gene lookup returns CDR1 SGHVS and CDR2 FQNEAQ. The CDR3 has 15 residues. The CDR3 here is CASSPSGVPGYEQYV. CDR3 coding DNA: TGTGCCAGCAGCCCCTCGGGGGTACCGGGGTACGAGCAGTACGTC.

The chain recombines TRBV20-1 with TRBJ2-1, with D uncertain. Trimming shortened V by 0 bases and J by 10 bases, and 10 bases separated the two germline ends. CDR3 length: 12 residues. In germline, CDR1 is DFQATT, CDR2 SNEGSKA (reference sequence). The chain's CDR3 is CSARDPAAEQFF. Written as DNA, the CDR3 is TGCAGTGCTAGAGATCCAGCCGCGGAGCAGTTCTTC.

This clonotype was observed a few times. The V gene is TRBV6-5, the J gene TRBJ1-4; D is ambiguous. Germline-derived CDR1 and CDR2 are MNHEY and SVGAGI. The CDR3 loop spans 15 amino acids. V was cut by 5 bases and J by 8 bases, with 18 bases left in between. CDR3 region: CASSPGWGFREKLFF. The CDR3 region has the DNA TGTGCCAGCAGTCCGGGGTGGGGATTTCGAGAAAAACTGTTTTTT.